This entry lists 14 T cell receptor beta chains sequenced from one sample in a study of shared clonotypes between healthy human individuals. Generated by immunoSEQ multiplex PCR, the TCRdb table keeps only in-frame clones and is missing some. This table holds some 1,400,000 clones, roughly 96% found once. The sample was naive CD4+ T cells sorted from blood. Stated subset: CD45RA+ positively selected. These receptor sequences come from a man aged 25-45 years in good health.

The chain employs TRBV28 and TRBJ2-1, with D unclear. Germline assignment: CDR1 MDHEN and CDR2 SYDVKM. V was trimmed by 2 bases and J by 9 bases, leaving 11 bases between them. The CDR3 loop spans 13 amino acids. CDR3 region: CASSLDTASEQFF. Written as DNA, the CDR3 is TGTGCCAGCAGTTTAGATACGGCCAGTGAGCAGTTCTTC.

The V call is TRBV9, the J call TRBJ2-7, with 8 bases lining up with TRBD1. With 3 bases clipped from V and 6 bases from J, the junction kept 8 bases outside the gene matches. CDR1 is SGDLS, CDR2 YYNGEE, per germline. This CDR3 comprises 14 residues. The CDR3 loop is CASSADLRGPEQYF. As DNA, the CDR3 is TGTGCCAGCAGCGCGGACCTCAGGGGGCCCGAGCAGTACTTC.

The chain combines TRBV11-2 with TRBJ2-3; 10 bases agree with TRBD1. The CDR3 extends over 16 amino acids. Trimming took 4 bases from V and 6 from J; bases not matched to a gene: 10. CDR1 and CDR2 from the germline V gene are SGHAT and FQNNGV. The CDR3 DNA is TGTGCCAGCAGCTCCCCCCGGGACAGGGGTTGGGATACGCAGTATTTT. This codes for CASSSPRDRGWDTQYF.

This clone was found once. The J gene is TRBJ1-4, the V gene TRBV28; D not certain. CDR1 is MDHEN, CDR2 SYDVKM, per germline. This CDR3 has 15 amino acids. Trimming shortened V by 6 bases and J by 5 bases, and 16 bases separated the two germline ends. The CDR3 DNA reads as TGTGCCAGCAGGGATATGCGAGGGCGGAATGAAAAACTGTTTTTT. It specifies CASRDMRGRNEKLFF.

The V call is TRBV7-8, the J call TRBJ1-5; no firm D call. The CDR3 is made up of 13 amino acids. The V gene lost 5 bases and the J gene lost 4 bases, with 9 bases spanning the gap. Germline loops: CDR1 SGHVS, CDR2 FQNEAQ. The CDR3 nucleotides read TGTGCCAGCAGCGTGGGGTTTAATCAGCCCCAGCATTTT. This sequence encodes CASSVGFNQPQHF.

This clone was picked up one time. The chain combines TRBV10-3 with TRBJ2-1, with a tentative D call TRBD2 (5 bases). CDR3 size: 14 residues. The germline gives CDR1 ENHRY, CDR2 SYGVKD. V was trimmed by 6 bases and J by 6 bases, leaving 15 bases between them. The CDR3 DNA sequence: TGTGCCATCAGCTCATACGGGGAGCGCAATGAGCAGTTCTTC. The encoded protein is CAISSYGERNEQFF.

This chain connects TRBV10-2 to TRBJ1-2; TRBD1 aligns across 8 bases. The CDR3 spans 15 residues. Per germline, CDR1 WSHSY and CDR2 SAAADI. Trimming at V came to 6 bases and at J to 4 bases, leaving 10 bases not matched to a gene. CDR3 in amino acids: CASSSDRGLFYGYTF. DNA of the CDR3: TGCGCCAGCAGCAGCGACAGGGGACTATTCTATGGCTACACCTTC.

This clone came up once. In nucleotides, the CDR3 is TGTGCCAGCAGCCCGACTGGACAGGCTGTAGGGTATGGCTACACCTTC. This sequence encodes CASSPTGQAVGYGYTF. The chain is built from TRBV28 and TRBJ1-2; 7 bases agree with TRBD1. The germline V gene encodes CDR1 MDHEN and CDR2 SYDVKM. The CDR3 covers 16 residues. The junction had 15 bases not matched to a gene; V was cut back by 6 bases and J by 5 bases.

The chain combines TRBV5-1 with TRBJ2-7, with D perhaps being TRBD1 or TRBD2 (5 bases each). V was clipped by 1 base and J by 1 base, with 12 bases between them. This CDR3 is 15 amino acids long. CDR1 SGHRS and CDR2 YFSETQ come from the germline V gene. Here the CDR3 reads CASSLMGEGSYEQYF. The CDR3 DNA is TGCGCCAGCAGCTTGATGGGGGAAGGATCCTACGAGCAGTACTTC. Using reference TRBV5-1 and TRBJ2-7 for the parts outside the CDR3, the full variable domain is KAGVTQTPRYLIKTRGQQVTLSCSPISGHRSVSWYQQTPGQGLQFLFEYFSETQRNKGNFPGRFSGRQFSNSRSEMNVSTLELGDSALYLCASSLMGEGSYEQYFGPGTRLTVT.

The V and J genes are TRBV11-2 and TRBJ2-1, with 8 bases aligning to TRBD2. The germline CDR1 and CDR2 sequences are SGHAT and FQNNGV. This CDR3 spans 15 amino acids. The ends lost 5 bases at V and 5 bases at J; junction bases unmatched: 8. The CDR3 region has the DNA TGTGCCAGCAGCCTGGGGACTAGGCGAGACAATGAGCAGTTCTTC. Its protein product is CASSLGTRRDNEQFF. Supplemented by reference TRBV11-2 and TRBJ2-1, the full variable domain reads EAGVAQSPRYKIIEKRQSVAFWCNPISGHATLYWYQQILGQGPKLLIQFQNNGVVDDSQLPKDRFSAERLKGVDSTLKIQPAKLEDSAVYLCASSLGTRRDNEQFFGPGTRLTVL.

The chain recombines TRBV15 with TRBJ2-7; D assignment may be TRBD1 or TRBD2 (5 bases each). Trimming cost V 1 base and J 3 bases, with 10 bases left between them. Germline CDR1 reads LNHNV; CDR2 reads YYDKDF (reference sequence). The CDR3 sequence is 14 residues long. The CDR3 sequence: CATSRGGDFYEQYF. CDR3 DNA: TGTGCCACCAGCAGAGGAGGGGATTTCTACGAGCAGTACTTC.

The rearrangement uses TRBV6-6 and TRBJ2-7, with D unresolved. This CDR3 is 14 amino acids long. V shed 5 bases and J shed 0 bases, with 11 bases lying between them. CDR1 is MNHNY and CDR2 is SVGAGI in the germline V gene (reference sequence). The CDR3 DNA reads TGTGCCAGCAGTCGCCCAGGTATCTCCTACGAGCAGTACTTC. Its translation is CASSRPGISYEQYF.

The gene calls are TRBV4-1 and TRBJ2-1; D is undetermined. V was cut by 5 bases and J by 7 bases, with 0 bases left in between. CDR3 size: 9 residues. Germline V gene sequence: CDR1 MGHRA, CDR2 YSYEKL. The CDR3 bases are TGCGCCAGCAGCAATGAGCAGTTCTTC. Residues: CASSNEQFF.

The genes are TRBV6-5 and TRBJ1-2, with D unclear. Per germline, CDR1 MNHEY and CDR2 SVGAGI. V lost 6 bases to trimming and J lost 6 bases, with 8 bases between them. The CDR3 totals 11 residues. CDR3 region: CASRRPDGYTF. In DNA, the CDR3 is TGTGCCAGCAGGCGACCAGATGGCTACACCTTC.